These T cell receptor beta chains were read from a single sample in a study of OX40 agonist ivuxolimab in advanced cancers. Sequencing was performed with immunoSEQ multiplex PCR; in TCRdb, only in-frame clones are kept and a portion is missing. In the table there are tens of thousands of clones, roughly 80% of which are singletons. Sequenced here: CD4+ or CD8+ T cells sorted from blood, sampled in a trial of the OX40 agonist ivuxolimab. The receptors originated from an adult with an advanced solid tumor such as melanoma, head and neck, liver or kidney cancer. Both conserved end residues are part of each CDR3. The order of the fields is V gene, J gene, clone size, D gene, CDR3 DNA, CDR3 protein. The D gene is left open where the match is weak. Where a row states a size, it is once, few, many or the class of an expanded clone; other rows omit it.

V gene: TRBV7-2
J gene: TRBJ1-2
clone size: NA
D gene: NA
CDR3 DNA: TGTGCCAGCAGCTTAGGCCGGGGAATGAACTATGGCTACACCTTC
CDR3 protein: CASSLGRGMNYGYTF

V gene: TRBV7-2
J gene: TRBJ2-7
clone size: NA
D gene: TRBD1
CDR3 DNA: TGTGCCAGCAGCTCTCGGACAGGGGGCAACTACGAGCAGTACTTC
CDR3 protein: CASSSRTGGNYEQYF

V gene: TRBV6-1
J gene: TRBJ1-5
clone size: NA
D gene: TRBD1
CDR3 DNA: TGTGCCAGCAGCCGGGGACAGTCTCAGCATTTT
CDR3 protein: CASSRGQSQHF

V gene: TRBV5-1
J gene: TRBJ1-3
clone size: few
D gene: NA
CDR3 DNA: TGCGCCAGCAGCTTGGAACCCTCTGGAAACACCATATATTTT
CDR3 protein: CASSLEPSGNTIYF

V gene: TRBV9
J gene: TRBJ2-3
clone size: NA
D gene: TRBD1
CDR3 DNA: TGTGCCAGCAGCGCGGGACAGGTAAACACAGATACGCAGTATTTT
CDR3 protein: CASSAGQVNTDTQYF

V gene: TRBV15
J gene: TRBJ1-4
clone size: NA
D gene: NA
CDR3 DNA: TGTGCCACCAGCAGAGGACGAGTGGCAGTATCTGAAAAACTGTTTTTT
CDR3 protein: CATSRGRVAVSEKLFF

V gene: TRBV7-2
J gene: TRBJ2-5
clone size: NA
D gene: TRBD2
CDR3 DNA: TGTGCCAGCAGCTTAATACCTAGCGGGGTACCGCCGTACTTC
CDR3 protein: CASSLIPSGVPPYF

V gene: TRBV2
J gene: TRBJ1-6
clone size: NA
D gene: TRBD1
CDR3 DNA: TGTGCCAGCAGGGGCGGACAGGGGTTTGTCCCCAATTCACCCCTCCACTTT
CDR3 protein: CASRGGQGFVPNSPLHF

V gene: TRBV5-4
J gene: TRBJ1-1
clone size: NA
D gene: TRBD1
CDR3 DNA: TGTGCCAGCAGCTTTTCAGGGGGCGCGTACACTGAAGCTTTCTTT
CDR3 protein: CASSFSGGAYTEAFF

V gene: TRBV2
J gene: TRBJ1-2
clone size: NA
D gene: TRBD1
CDR3 DNA: TGTGCCAGCAGCGTAAGTTCCGGGACAGGGAATGGCTACACCTTC
CDR3 protein: CASSVSSGTGNGYTF

V gene: TRBV7-3
J gene: TRBJ2-2
clone size: few
D gene: TRBD1
CDR3 DNA: TGTGCCAGCAGCAGGGACAGGGATGACACCGGGGAGCTGTTTTTT
CDR3 protein: CASSRDRDDTGELFF

V gene: TRBV27
J gene: TRBJ1-4
clone size: once
D gene: NA
CDR3 DNA: TGTGCCAGCAGTGGGTGGGCGGCCACAGAAAAACTGTTTTTT
CDR3 protein: CASSGWAATEKLFF

V gene: TRBV19
J gene: TRBJ1-4
clone size: NA
D gene: TRBD1
CDR3 DNA: TGTGCCAGTAGAGAAACCGGGACAGGAGATGCAACTAATGAAAAACTGTTTTTT
CDR3 protein: CASRETGTGDATNEKLFF

V gene: TRBV4-3
J gene: TRBJ2-2
clone size: NA
D gene: NA
CDR3 DNA: TGCGCCAGCAGCCAAGAATTTACCAGGGGATGGACCGGGGAGCTGTTTTTT
CDR3 protein: CASSQEFTRGWTGELFF